This TCR beta chain was documented in a study of neurological immune-mediated disorders. TCRdb independently ran MiXCR on the 5' RACE reads; one entry per CDR3 protein. This table has about 14,000 distinct CDR3 sequences, over 9.5% appearing once. The study, taken as a whole, reports: None of the CDR3 amino acid sequences in expanded clones turned up in more than one subject, which points to private repertoires in all groups. Levels of TCR clonal expansion peaked in HTLV-1-associated myelopathy and reached their lowest in multiple sclerosis, under those of healthy controls.

Germline CDR1 and CDR2: SGHRS and YFSETQ. V gave up 3 bases and J gave up 2 bases, with 8 bases separating them. The CDR3 is 13 amino acids. By proportion, this clonotype is large. Its target is not known. What was sequenced was PBMCs. The clonotype originates from a woman in her thirties or forties in good health. This chain uses TRBV5-1 with TRBJ1-2; no firm D call. The CDR3 spells CASSSWLNYGYTF. CDR3 DNA: TGCGCCAGCAGCTCCTGGTTGAACTATGGCTACACCTTC.